The T cell receptor beta chain described here comes from a study of early T cells in non-severe SARS-CoV-2 infection. Overall study context: From unsorted whole blood, bulk RNA was sequenced, and the chains remained unpaired. Study-wide results and limits: VDJdb matches were skewed toward anti-spike CD8 T cell responses.

TCRdb reanalysed the 5' RACE reads using MiXCR and keeps one entry per CDR3 protein. The table has some 82,000 distinct CDR3 sequences, about 6.5% seen once. In the case of this clonotype: The antigen remains unidentified. A single base separates this from a much larger clone, so it may be a read error.

The CDR3 covers 15 residues. CDR1 and CDR2 (germline): SGHTS, YDEGEE. Trimming took 5 bases from V and 7 from J; bases not matched to a gene: 11. The receptor comes from an adult who was a healthcare worker with PCR-confirmed SARS-CoV-2 infection or an uninfected control (not recorded which). The material sequenced was whole blood. This rearrangement joins TRBV5-8 to TRBJ2-4; TRBD2 agrees at 8 bases. This CDR3 reads CASRAGRALFNIQYF. The CDR3 bases are TGTGCCAGCAGGGCCGGGAGGGCCCTCTTCAACATTCAGTACTTC.